The 13 T cell receptor beta chains below come from one sample, sequenced in a study of T-cell memory formation after mild COVID-19. TCRdb recomputed calls from the 5' RACE reads with MiXCR, one row per CDR3 protein. The top ten hold around 9% of the sample, which has 350,000 to 450,000 distinct CDR3 sequences, 20% to 25% seen once. Specimen: PBMCs or a T cell subset sorted from them (not recorded which). Source of these receptors: an adult woman who had mild COVID-19 (a few samples of this study predate the infection). Cell type and time point are not known.

This clonotype came up a few times. The DNA of the CDR3 is TGTGCCAGCAGCTCGGGACAGGAAAGCACAGATACGCAGTATTTT. Translation gives CASSSGQESTDTQYF. The chain uses TRBV7-9 and TRBJ2-3, with 8 nucleotides matching TRBD1. Trimming removed 4 bases from V and 0 bases from J; junction bases left unmatched: 3. Germline lookup yields CDR1 SEHNR and CDR2 FQNEAQ (reference sequence). This CDR3 comprises 15 residues. The whole variable domain, filled in from reference TRBV7-9 and TRBJ2-3, reads DTGVSQNPRHKITKRGQNVTFRCDPISEHNRLYWYRQTLGQGPEFLTYFQNEAQLEKSRLLSDRFSAERPKGSFSTLEIQRTEQGDSAMYLCASSSGQESTDTQYFGPGTRLTVL.

The gene calls are TRBV13 and TRBJ2-7; weak D call: TRBD1 (5 bases). The CDR3 has 14 residues. Germline CDR1 PRHDT, CDR2 FYEKMQ (reference sequence). The germline V and J ends were trimmed by 5 bases and 0 bases, with 11 bases remaining between them. CDR3 residues: CASSDSFSSYEQYF. The DNA for the CDR3 is TGTGCCAGCAGCGACAGCTTCAGCTCCTACGAGCAGTACTTC.

This clonotype has only a few counts. V gene TRBV7-2 combines with J gene TRBJ1-1; D is unclear. Germline V gene lookup returns CDR1 SGHTA and CDR2 FQGNSA. The V gene lost 3 bases and the J gene lost 1 base, with 6 bases spanning the gap. This CDR3 contains 13 residues. The CDR3 region has the DNA TGTGCCAGCAGCTTCACAGCGAACACTGAAGCTTTCTTT. It codes for CASSFTANTEAFF.

This clonotype was recorded a few times. The J gene is TRBJ2-1, the V gene TRBV9; 8 positions agree with TRBD2. V lost 0 bases to trimming and J lost 7 bases; unmatched junction nucleotides: 9. The CDR3 has 16 residues. Germline V CDR1 and CDR2: SGDLS, YYNGEE. The CDR3 protein is CASSVESAGVGNEQFF. The CDR3 nucleotides are TGTGCCAGCAGCGTAGAATCAGCGGGGGTTGGGAATGAGCAGTTCTTC.

This clonotype occurred a few times. The V call is TRBV30, the J call TRBJ1-1; TRBD1 is a possible D gene (6 bases). V was clipped by 5 bases and J by 6 bases, with 19 bases between them. CDR1 is GTSNPN and CDR2 is SVGIG in the germline V gene (reference sequence). The CDR3 sequence is 14 residues long. CDR3 sequence (DNA): TGTGCCTGGCGTTTCGTTGGGGGGCTGGCTGAAGCTTTCTTT. Its protein is CAWRFVGGLAEAFF.

This clonotype was seen only a few times. The rearrangement uses TRBV15 and TRBJ2-1, with D tentatively TRBD1 (6 bases). V lost 2 bases and J 6 bases, leaving 11 bases between the germline ends. CDR1 is LNHNV, CDR2 YYDKDF, per germline (reference sequence). This CDR3 is built from 14 residues. Written as DNA, the CDR3 is TGTGCCACCAGCAGATCCCAGGGGAGCAATGAGCAGTTCTTC. Amino acids: CATSRSQGSNEQFF.

This clonotype was counted a few times. The rearrangement uses TRBV20-1 and TRBJ2-5; TRBD1 matches 7 bases. V lost 6 bases to trimming and J lost 4 bases; unmatched junction nucleotides: 11. The CDR3 extends over 14 amino acids. Germline CDR1 DFQATT, CDR2 SNEGSKA (reference sequence). CDR3 bases: TGCAGTGCCCAAGCGACAGGGAGTTTAGAGACCCAGTACTTC. This translates into CSAQATGSLETQYF.

The rearrangement links TRBV3-1 to TRBJ2-5; D is perhaps TRBD1 or TRBD2 (5 bases each). The germline V gene encodes CDR1 LGHDT and CDR2 YNNKEL (reference sequence). V shed 8 bases and J shed 3 bases, with 16 bases lying between them. The CDR3 runs 14 residues. This chain's CDR3 is CASSERGGEETQYF. CDR3 nucleotide sequence: TGTGCCAGCTCGGAGAGGGGCGGTGAAGAGACCCAGTACTTC.

The chain's CDR3 is CASRGAYGNTIYF. The DNA of the CDR3 is TGTGCCAGCCGCGGGGCGTATGGAAACACCATATATTTT. The chain uses TRBV12-3 or TRBV12-4 and TRBJ1-3, with D perhaps TRBD1 (5 bases). The length of the CDR3 is 13 residues. V was cut by 8 bases and J by 3 bases, with 11 bases left in between.

V usage is TRBV12-3 or TRBV12-4 and J usage is TRBJ1-1; D is unclear. This CDR3 is built from 15 residues. Trimming took 7 bases from V and 0 from J, leaving 15 bases between them. DNA of the CDR3: TGTGCCAGCACATGGCTGGGGAGGATGAACACTGAAGCTTTCTTT. As protein: CASTWLGRMNTEAFF.

This clonotype was seen only a few times. This sequence joins TRBV27 and TRBJ1-5, with D possibly being TRBD1 (5 bases). This CDR3 region has 15 residues. Germline lookup yields CDR1 MNHEY and CDR2 SMNVEV (reference sequence). The V end lost 5 bases, the J end lost 1 base, and 12 bases lay between the germline ends. CDR3 bases: TGTGCCAGCAGTAAACAGGCCCTAAGCAATCAGCCCCAGCATTTT. The encoded protein is CASSKQALSNQPQHF.

The V call is TRBV5-1, the J call TRBJ2-7; TRBD1 might be the D (6 bases). The CDR3 sequence is 16 residues long. Trimming took 4 bases from V and 0 from J, leaving 17 bases between them. Per germline, CDR1 SGHRS and CDR2 YFSETQ. CDR3 nucleotides: TGCGCCAGCAGCGTCCAACCCGACAGGAGCTCCTACGAGCAGTACTTC. Protein product: CASSVQPDRSSYEQYF. Looking up the rest from reference TRBV5-1 and TRBJ2-7 gives the full variable domain: KAGVTQTPRYLIKTRGQQVTLSCSPISGHRSVSWYQQTPGQGLQFLFEYFSETQRNKGNFPGRFSGRQFSNSRSEMNVSTLELGDSALYLCASSVQPDRSSYEQYFGPGTRLTVT.

The gene calls are TRBV27 and TRBJ1-5, with D possibly matching TRBD1 (5 bases). The CDR3 contains 15 residues. V gave up 0 bases and J gave up 4 bases, with 10 bases separating them. The germline CDR1 and CDR2 sequences are MNHEY and SMNVEV (reference sequence). The CDR3 reads CASSLSTEGNQPQHF. The CDR3 bases are TGTGCCAGCAGTTTATCGACAGAAGGGAATCAGCCCCAGCATTTT.